This T cell receptor (beta chain) was sequenced during a study of cytomegalovirus exposure and HLA in healthy donors. About the study: Early release data held tens of millions of unique TCRs from HLA-typed donors.

A word on this clone: Its antigen is unknown.

Study-wide points: For presence/absence analyses, sequencing depth was assumed to be roughly uniform across donors.

The PCR made use of 60 Vbeta and 13 Jbeta primers. Data came from immunoSEQ multiplex PCR; TCRdb stores just in-frame clones and leaves some out. The table has about 130,000 clones, about three quarters seen once. No CMV serostatus was recorded for this donor. The length of the CDR3 is 14 residues. Germline V gene lookup returns CDR1 MGHRA and CDR2 YSYEKL. Trimming shortened V by 1 base and J by 3 bases, and 9 bases separated the two germline ends. What was sequenced was PBMCs. The receptor was isolated from a human donor in good health. V usage is TRBV4-1 and J usage is TRBJ2-5; a weak D match, TRBD1 (6 bases). The CDR3 DNA is TGCGCCAGCAGCCAAGCCGACAGGAAAGAGACCCAGTACTTC. Translation gives CASSQADRKETQYF.